Presented here are 3 T cell receptor beta chains from one specimen sequenced in a study of blood T cell repertoires in COVID-19. Sequenced by immunoSEQ multiplex PCR; TCRdb stores in-frame clones only, minus some. The sample lists 160,000 or so clones, roughly 81% occurring once. The sequencing sample was made of peripheral blood. Receptor source: a woman in her fifties or sixties with COVID-19, enrolled during active disease.

The chain carries TRBV5-1 and TRBJ2-2; no firm D call. The CDR3 has 13 residues. Between the trimmed V and J ends, which lost 0 bases and 6 bases, there was a span of 6 bases. CDR1 is SGHRS and CDR2 is YFSETQ in the germline V gene. CDR3 residues: CASSLGWPGELFF. CDR3 bases: TGCGCCAGCAGCTTGGGGTGGCCCGGGGAGCTGTTTTTT.

The chain carries TRBV18 and TRBJ2-7, with D hard to call. This CDR3 is built from 12 residues. Germline CDR1 reads KGHSH; CDR2 reads LQKENI. V gave up 5 bases and J gave up 3 bases, with 8 bases separating them. CDR3 region: CASSDKSYEQYF. CDR3 bases: TGTGCCAGCTCAGACAAAAGCTACGAGCAGTACTTC.

The gene calls are TRBV6-5 and TRBJ2-3, with TRBD1 as a possible D gene (6 bases). The CDR3 contains 12 residues. CDR1 is MNHEY and CDR2 is SVGAGI in the germline V gene. Between the trimmed V and J ends, which lost 5 bases and 8 bases, there was a span of 11 bases. This CDR3 is CASSTGQGTQYF. In DNA, the CDR3 is TGTGCCAGCAGTACAGGGCAAGGTACGCAGTATTTT.